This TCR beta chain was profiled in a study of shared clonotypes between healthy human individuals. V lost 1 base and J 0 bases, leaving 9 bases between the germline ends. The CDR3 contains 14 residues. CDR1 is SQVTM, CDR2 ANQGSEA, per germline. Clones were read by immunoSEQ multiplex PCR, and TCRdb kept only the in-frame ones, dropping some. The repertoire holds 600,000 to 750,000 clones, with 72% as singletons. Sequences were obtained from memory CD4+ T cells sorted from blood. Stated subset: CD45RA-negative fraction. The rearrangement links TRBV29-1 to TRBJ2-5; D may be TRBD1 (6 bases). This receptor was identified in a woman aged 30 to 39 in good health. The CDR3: CSVEAGDHQETQYF. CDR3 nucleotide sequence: TGCAGCGTTGAAGCAGGGGACCACCAAGAGACCCAGTACTTC.